Each of the 2 T cell receptor beta chains below was sequenced from the same sample in a study of identical twins. Via MiXCR, TCRdb re-called the 5' RACE reads, giving one row per CDR3 protein. Of hundreds of thousands of distinct CDR3 sequences in the sample, approximately 24% were seen once. These same data were also listed under a study on T cells expressing NK-cell markers.

Sequencing was done on a sample of CD4+ T cells sorted from blood. These receptors came from a woman between 18 and 29 years old in good health.

This sequence joins TRBV15 and TRBJ1-2; tentatively, D is TRBD1 (6 bases). From germline, CDR1 is LNHNV and CDR2 YYDKDF (reference sequence). The CDR3 extends over 13 amino acids. V was pared by 7 bases and J by 8 bases, with 17 bases between. The chain's CDR3 is CATKSDRYRGYTF. CDR3 nucleotides: TGTGCCACCAAATCCGACAGGTACCGCGGCTACACCTTC.

This sequence joins TRBV10-3 and TRBJ2-1, with D tentatively TRBD1 or TRBD2 (5 bases each). The ends were cut back, 4 bases at V and 7 bases at J, with 11 bases in the middle. This CDR3 has 13 amino acids. CDR1 is ENHRY and CDR2 is SYGVKD in the germline V gene. CDR3 loop: CAISGGVGNEQFF. Here the CDR3 DNA reads TGTGCCATCAGTGGAGGGGTTGGTAATGAGCAGTTCTTC.